These T cell receptor beta chains were read from a single sample in a study of CD8 T cells in Susac syndrome. Each CDR3 protein gets one entry after TCRdb re-called the immunoSEQ multiplex PCR reads with MiXCR. Of around 170,000 distinct CDR3 sequences detected, 95% appear once; the ten largest clones hold about 0.17%. The material sequenced was CD8+ T cells from PBMCs. The receptors here all came from a human donor with Susac syndrome. CDR3s include the opening cysteine and the closing phenylalanine or tryptophan. The order of the fields is D gene, clone size, J gene, V gene, CDR3 DNA, CDR3 protein. D genes are given only for firm matches. For some rows the clone size is stated as once, few or many, or as a class when expanded; others skip it.

d_gene: .
abundance: .
j_gene: TRBJ2-3
v_gene: TRBV13
CDR3nt: TGTGCCAGCAGCTCTCCCACAACGGGGCCGGCAGATACGCAGTATTTT
CDR3aa: CASSSPTTGPADTQYF

d_gene: .
abundance: .
j_gene: TRBJ2-2
v_gene: TRBV27
CDR3nt: TGTGCCAGCAGTAAACAACTGGGAACCGGGGAGCTGTTTTTT
CDR3aa: CASSKQLGTGELFF

d_gene: .
abundance: .
j_gene: TRBJ2-1
v_gene: TRBV9
CDR3nt: TGTGCCAGCAGCCCACCGGCAGGGTCCTACAATGAGCAGTTCTTC
CDR3aa: CASSPPAGSYNEQFF

d_gene: TRBD2
abundance: .
j_gene: TRBJ2-3
v_gene: TRBV7-3
CDR3nt: TGTGCCAGCAGCTTAGTGCACGGAGCGGGAGTAGGTACAGATACGCAGTATTTT
CDR3aa: CASSLVHGAGVGTDTQYF

d_gene: .
abundance: .
j_gene: TRBJ2-1
v_gene: TRBV7-3
CDR3nt: TGTGCCAGCAGCTTAGCACACATAGATGAGCAGTTCTTC
CDR3aa: CASSLAHIDEQFF

d_gene: .
abundance: .
j_gene: TRBJ1-1
v_gene: TRBV20-1
CDR3nt: TGCAGTGCTAGGGGGGGGGCAGGGTCGAACACTGAAGCTTTCTTT
CDR3aa: CSARGGAGSNTEAFF

d_gene: TRBD1
abundance: .
j_gene: TRBJ1-1
v_gene: TRBV19
CDR3nt: TGTGCCACCAGACAGGGGACCACTGAAGCTTTCTTT
CDR3aa: CATRQGTTEAFF

d_gene: .
abundance: .
j_gene: TRBJ1-2
v_gene: TRBV21-1
CDR3nt: TGTGCCAGCAGCAAAGAATGGGGTGTCGGAGATGGCTACACCTTC
CDR3aa: CASSKEWGVGDGYTF

d_gene: .
abundance: .
j_gene: TRBJ1-5
v_gene: TRBV24-1
CDR3nt: TGTGCCACCAGCGACGGGGAGGGGCAGCCCCAGCATTTT
CDR3aa: CATSDGEGQPQHF

d_gene: .
abundance: .
j_gene: TRBJ2-2
v_gene: TRBV7-9
CDR3nt: TGTGCCAGCAGCTTCCCCACAGATGGACGGGCGACCGGGGAGCTGTTTTTT
CDR3aa: CASSFPTDGRATGELFF

d_gene: .
abundance: .
j_gene: TRBJ2-1
v_gene: TRBV11-1
CDR3nt: TGTGCCAGCAGCTTAACCGAAACCTACAATGAGCAGTTCTTC
CDR3aa: CASSLTETYNEQFF

d_gene: .
abundance: once
j_gene: TRBJ2-7
v_gene: TRBV5-6
CDR3nt: TGTGCCAGCATGAAGTCGAGCTCCTACGAGCAGTACTTC
CDR3aa: CASMKSSSYEQYF

d_gene: .
abundance: .
j_gene: TRBJ1-1
v_gene: TRBV6-5
CDR3nt: TGTGCCAGCAGTTACGGGGGGCCTGAAGCTTTCTTT
CDR3aa: CASSYGGPEAFF

d_gene: .
abundance: once
j_gene: TRBJ2-7
v_gene: TRBV20-1
CDR3nt: TGCAGTGCAAGACAGGAGTACGAGCAGTACTTC
CDR3aa: CSARQEYEQYF

d_gene: .
abundance: .
j_gene: TRBJ2-1
v_gene: TRBV30
CDR3nt: TGTGCCTGGGGACTCCTAGGGGCCAATGAGCAGTTCTTC
CDR3aa: CAWGLLGANEQFF

d_gene: .
abundance: .
j_gene: TRBJ2-7
v_gene: TRBV9
CDR3nt: TGTGCCAGCAGCGTAGGGACAGAAGCCTACGAGCAGTACTTC
CDR3aa: CASSVGTEAYEQYF

d_gene: TRBD2
abundance: .
j_gene: TRBJ2-3
v_gene: TRBV6-1
CDR3nt: TGTGCCAGCAGTCGCCGGACTAGCTCCAGCACAGATACGCAGTATTTT
CDR3aa: CASSRRTSSSTDTQYF

d_gene: .
abundance: .
j_gene: TRBJ1-1
v_gene: TRBV29-1
CDR3nt: TGCAGCGTTGGAAGTGACGGGACAGCTTTCTTT
CDR3aa: CSVGSDGTAFF

d_gene: .
abundance: .
j_gene: TRBJ2-7
v_gene: TRBV30
CDR3nt: TGTGCCTGGGCTATCTCCTCCTACGAGCAGTACTTC
CDR3aa: CAWAISSYEQYF

d_gene: .
abundance: .
j_gene: TRBJ2-3
v_gene: TRBV25-1
CDR3nt: TGTGCCAGCAGTGAAGTAGCGAGGCCAGATACGCAGTATTTT
CDR3aa: CASSEVARPDTQYF

d_gene: .
abundance: .
j_gene: TRBJ1-4
v_gene: TRBV6-5
CDR3nt: TGTGCCAGCAGCTCAACAGGGCCCTGGAGTGAAAAACTGTTTTTT
CDR3aa: CASSSTGPWSEKLFF

d_gene: .
abundance: .
j_gene: TRBJ1-2
v_gene: TRBV29-1
CDR3nt: TGCAGCGTTGAAGATTCGGGGGGGCATGCTGGCTACACCTTC
CDR3aa: CSVEDSGGHAGYTF

d_gene: TRBD2
abundance: .
j_gene: TRBJ2-2
v_gene: TRBV7-9
CDR3nt: TGTGCCAGCAGCTGGATAGCGGGGGGTACCGGGGAGCTGTTTTTT
CDR3aa: CASSWIAGGTGELFF

d_gene: .
abundance: few
j_gene: TRBJ2-2
v_gene: TRBV6-4
CDR3nt: TGTGCCAGCAGTGAATCCTACACCGGGGAGCTGTTTTTT
CDR3aa: CASSESYTGELFF

d_gene: .
abundance: .
j_gene: TRBJ1-5
v_gene: TRBV7-9
CDR3nt: TGTGCCAGCAGCTTAGGCTCGGGAGGGAATCAGCCCCAGCATTTT
CDR3aa: CASSLGSGGNQPQHF

d_gene: .
abundance: .
j_gene: TRBJ1-2
v_gene: TRBV10-2
CDR3nt: TGCGCCAGCAGTCCGAACCTAGGGGGTGAGGGCTATGGCTACACCTTC
CDR3aa: CASSPNLGGEGYGYTF

d_gene: .
abundance: once
j_gene: TRBJ2-3
v_gene: TRBV6-5
CDR3nt: TGTGCCAGCAGTTACGTCGGGTTAGGTCCCACAGATACGCAGTATTTT
CDR3aa: CASSYVGLGPTDTQYF

d_gene: TRBD2
abundance: .
j_gene: TRBJ2-5
v_gene: TRBV9
CDR3nt: TGTGCCAGCAGCGTGGGACTAGCGGGGGAGACCCAGTACTTC
CDR3aa: CASSVGLAGETQYF

d_gene: .
abundance: .
j_gene: TRBJ2-5
v_gene: TRBV2
CDR3nt: TGTGCCATGAGGGGAGAGACCCAGTACTTC
CDR3aa: CAMRGETQYF

d_gene: .
abundance: .
j_gene: TRBJ1-1
v_gene: TRBV7-9
CDR3nt: TGTGCCAGCAGCTACGCCGGGACTGAGAACACTGAAGCTTTCTTT
CDR3aa: CASSYAGTENTEAFF

d_gene: .
abundance: .
j_gene: TRBJ1-3
v_gene: TRBV6-1
CDR3nt: TGTGCCAGCGGATCTCCGGGACGGAGCTCTGGAAACACCATATATTTT
CDR3aa: CASGSPGRSSGNTIYF

d_gene: TRBD2
abundance: .
j_gene: TRBJ2-3
v_gene: TRBV11-2
CDR3nt: TGTGCCAGCAACACTAAGACTAGCGGGGTCACAGATACGCAGTATTTT
CDR3aa: CASNTKTSGVTDTQYF

d_gene: TRBD2
abundance: .
j_gene: TRBJ2-2
v_gene: TRBV4-1
CDR3nt: TGCGCCAGCAGCCAAGATGGAAGGGCGGGAGGGCCAGCCGGGGAGCTGTTTTTT
CDR3aa: CASSQDGRAGGPAGELFF

d_gene: TRBD1
abundance: .
j_gene: TRBJ1-2
v_gene: TRBV28
CDR3nt: TGTGCCAGCAGTCCCCGGGGACAGGACTATGGCTACACCTTC
CDR3aa: CASSPRGQDYGYTF

d_gene: TRBD1
abundance: .
j_gene: TRBJ1-2
v_gene: TRBV9
CDR3nt: TGTGCCAGCAGCGTTTCAGGGGGCGCAGACTATGGCTACACCTTC
CDR3aa: CASSVSGGADYGYTF